These 32 T cell receptor beta chains originate from one sample sequenced in a study of T cell repertoires in cytomegalovirus infection. Each CDR3 protein gets one entry after TCRdb re-called the reads with MiXCR. This table has fewer than 80,000 distinct CDR3 sequences, less than 4.5% appearing once. The sequencing sample was made of PBMCs. The receptors come from a human donor in good health (CMV status not recorded). Some clones in this sample may be carry-over from other donors' samples.

Many counts were recorded for this clonotype. The rearrangement joins TRBV20-1 to TRBJ1-1, with TRBD1 as a possible D gene (6 bases). This CDR3 comprises 14 residues. Trimming pared 4 bases from V and 4 bases from J, leaving 16 bases between. Germline CDR1 DFQATT, CDR2 SNEGSKA (reference sequence). CDR3 sequence: CSATRGALGTEAFF. In DNA, the CDR3 is TGCAGTGCTACGCGGGGGGCGCTGGGCACTGAAGCTTTCTTT.

Many counts were recorded for this clonotype. The chain combines TRBV19 with TRBJ2-1, with 12 bases lining up with TRBD2. Unmatched junction bases numbered 10, after V lost 5 bases and J lost 8 bases. The germline V gene encodes CDR1 LNHDA and CDR2 SQIVND (reference sequence). The CDR3 totals 16 residues. The CDR3 DNA follows: TGTGCCAGTAGTGGGGGACTAGCGGGCGGGAGCGATGAGCAGTTCTTC. Translated, it gives CASSGGLAGGSDEQFF.

This clonotype was recorded many times. The chain employs TRBV19 and TRBJ1-6; D is uncertain. CDR3 size: 15 residues. The V gene's germline CDR1 is LNHDA and CDR2 SQIVND (reference sequence). The germline V and J ends were trimmed by 10 bases and 0 bases, with 13 bases remaining between them. CDR3 sequence reads: CATQNPDSYNSPLHF. The CDR3 DNA reads as TGTGCCACCCAAAACCCGGACTCCTATAATTCACCCCTCCACTTT.

Regarding this clonotype: This may be a read error, as it is one base from a much larger clone. The chain recombines TRBV6-4 with TRBJ2-2; no clear D gene. The CDR3 is 14 residues long. The germline CDR1 and CDR2 sequences are MRHNA and SNTAGT. Between the trimmed V and J ends, which lost 0 bases and 4 bases, there was a span of 6 bases. CDR3 residues: CASSDSSITGELFF. As DNA, the CDR3 is TGTGCCAGCAGTGACTCGAGCATCACCGGGGAGCTGTTTTTT.

This clonotype was counted at least ten times. The chain uses TRBV7-2 and TRBJ1-1; D is unresolved. With 3 bases removed from V and 1 base from J, the gap between germline ends came to 12 bases. This CDR3 spans 15 amino acids. Germline CDR1 is SGHTA and CDR2 is FQGNSA. CDR3 DNA sequence: TGTGCCAGCAGCTTGATAGACACGACGAACACTGAAGCTTTCTTT. Translation: CASSLIDTTNTEAFF.

This clonotype was seen ten or more times. The V and J genes are TRBV7-2 and TRBJ2-5; a weak D match, TRBD2 (5 bases). The germline V gene has CDR1 SGHTA and CDR2 FQGNSA. This CDR3 is built from 14 residues. V was trimmed by 4 bases and J by 3 bases, leaving 12 bases between them. In DNA, the CDR3 is TGTGCCAGCAGCTCCAATCCGGGGAAAGAGACCCAGTACTTC. Residues: CASSSNPGKETQYF.

This clonotype has a count of ten or more. The rearrangement joins TRBV12-3 or TRBV12-4 to TRBJ2-7; no firm D call. The CDR3 has 13 residues. Trimming shortened V by 3 bases and J by 5 bases, and 11 bases separated the two germline ends. The CDR3 loop is CASSLYRDNEQYF. The CDR3, as DNA: TGTGCCAGCAGTTTGTATCGTGACAACGAGCAGTACTTC.

This clonotype was detected ten times or more. This rearrangement joins TRBV12-3 or TRBV12-4 to TRBJ2-5; tentatively, D is TRBD1 (6 bases). V was cut by 3 bases and J by 6 bases, with 14 bases left in between. The CDR3 covers 14 residues. The CDR3 DNA sequence: TGTGCCAGCAGTTTCGTCGCAGGGGACAAGACCCAGTACTTC. Translating gives CASSFVAGDKTQYF.

This clonotype was counted ten times or more. The V and J genes are TRBV10-3 and TRBJ2-7; tentatively, D is TRBD1 (5 bases). This CDR3 spans 15 amino acids. Germline CDR1 reads ENHRY; CDR2 reads SYGVKD. The V gene lost 2 bases and the J gene lost 0 bases, with 11 bases spanning the gap. The CDR3 loop is CAISEGSGYSYEQYF. The DNA for the CDR3 is TGTGCCATCAGTGAGGGGTCAGGGTACTCCTACGAGCAGTACTTC.

There are many counts of this clonotype. The chain couples TRBV14 to TRBJ1-4; D gene uncertain. CDR1 is SGHDN, CDR2 FVKESK, per germline. The ends were cut back, 4 bases at V and 5 bases at J, with 14 bases in the middle. The CDR3 covers 15 residues. In nucleotides, the CDR3 is TGTGCCAGCAGCCCGGCCCGGGGAGGGAATGAAAAACTGTTTTTT. Translated: CASSPARGGNEKLFF.

This clonotype was counted many times. One junction end disagrees with the germline gene, perhaps due to a read error. The V gene is TRBV20-1, the J gene TRBJ1-1; D is possibly TRBD1 (5 bases). CDR1 is DFQATT, CDR2 SNEGSKA, per germline (reference sequence). The CDR3 runs 14 residues. The DNA for the CDR3 is TGCAGTGCTAGTAGGGGCATTGTGAAAACTGAAGCTTTCTTT. Translated: CSASRGIVKTEAFF.

This clonotype showed up many times. The gene calls are TRBV12-3 or TRBV12-4 and TRBJ1-2; D perhaps matches TRBD1 (6 bases). The ends were cut back, 5 bases at V and 4 bases at J, with 17 bases in the middle. The CDR3 is 15 amino acids. The CDR3 coding sequence is TGTGCCAGCAGTCCCATCGGGGGGGCGCGCTATGGCTACACCTTC. Protein sequence: CASSPIGGARYGYTF.

Ten or more counts support this clonotype. The chain employs TRBV10-1 and TRBJ2-3; possibly TRBD1 or TRBD2 for D (6 bases each). The V gene lost 6 bases and the J gene lost 2 bases, with 27 bases spanning the gap. The germline V gene has CDR1 WNHNN and CDR2 SYGVQD (reference sequence). The CDR3 loop spans 19 amino acids. CDR3 coding DNA: TGCGCCAGCAGCAGTGCAGGCTCGGGGGCCAGCGACCTCACAGATACGCAGTATTTT. Translating it yields CASSSAGSGASDLTDTQYF.

This clonotype was counted many times. The chain combines TRBV29-1 with TRBJ1-3; D remains unclear. V dropped 2 bases and J dropped 3 bases, with 17 bases sitting between them. Germline loops: CDR1 SQVTM, CDR2 ANQGSEA. This CDR3 spans 16 amino acids. The CDR3 is CSVETTAGRIGNTIYF. CDR3 sequence (DNA): TGCAGCGTTGAAACCACAGCAGGACGAATTGGAAACACCATATATTTT.

This clonotype was detected many times. The rearrangement uses TRBV4-1 and TRBJ1-1, with 7 bases lining up with TRBD1. The CDR3 contains 15 residues. Trimming at V came to 5 bases and at J to 2 bases, leaving 8 bases not matched to a gene. Germline loops: CDR1 MGHRA, CDR2 YSYEKL. CDR3 sequence reads: CASSDGTVLNTEAFF. CDR3 DNA sequence: TGCGCCAGCAGCGACGGGACAGTCCTCAACACTGAAGCTTTCTTT.

This clonotype has at least ten counts. The chain recombines TRBV5-4 with TRBJ1-1; TRBD1 is a possible D gene (5 bases). Looked up from germline, CDR1 is SGHNT and CDR2 is YYREEE (reference sequence). The CDR3 covers 15 residues. V dropped 6 bases and J dropped 3 bases, with 18 bases sitting between them. The CDR3 DNA reads TGTGCCAGCACCCTTCCTCGGGGCTCTTACACTGAAGCTTTCTTT. It encodes CASTLPRGSYTEAFF.

This clonotype was detected ten times or more. The gene calls are TRBV11-2 and TRBJ1-5; D remains unclear. The germline V gene encodes CDR1 SGHAT and CDR2 FQNNGV. The germline V and J ends were trimmed by 5 bases and 1 base, with 12 bases remaining between them. This CDR3 is 15 amino acids long. CDR3: CASSPDRGSNQPQHF. CDR3 DNA sequence: TGTGCCAGCAGCCCCGATAGAGGGAGCAATCAGCCCCAGCATTTT.

This clonotype was detected ten times or more. The chain is built from TRBV5-4 and TRBJ1-1; D may be TRBD1 (5 bases). The CDR3 spans 15 residues. Trimming took off 1 base at V and 2 bases at J, with 12 bases between the two ends. The germline CDR1 and CDR2 sequences are SGHNT and YYREEE (reference sequence). CDR3 residues: CASSLHGGFNTEAFF. CDR3 coding DNA: TGTGCCAGCAGCTTGCATGGGGGATTCAACACTGAAGCTTTCTTT.

This clonotype was counted many times. A much larger clone is a single base away; this may be a read error. The chain combines TRBV7-2 with TRBJ2-3, with TRBD2 as a possible D gene (5 bases). Trimming removed 2 bases at V and 0 bases at J, with 9 bases between. CDR3 length: 15 residues. CDR1 and CDR2 (germline): SGHTA, FQGNSA. The CDR3, as DNA: TGTGCCAGCAGCTTATTAGCGCAAAGCACAGATACGCAGTATTTT. Translation gives CASSLLAQSTDTQYF.

This clonotype was seen repeatedly, ten times or more. The chain is built from TRBV20-1 and TRBJ1-6; maybe TRBD1 (5 bases). In germline, CDR1 is DFQATT, CDR2 SNEGSKA (reference sequence). The CDR3 covers 16 residues. The V end lost 3 bases, the J end lost 8 bases, and 20 bases lay between the germline ends. The CDR3 sequence is CSASTSLAGRDSPLHF. The CDR3 DNA follows: TGCAGTGCTAGTACTAGCCTGGCGGGGCGGGATTCACCCCTCCACTTT.

This clonotype was found many times. V gene TRBV12-3 or TRBV12-4 combines with J gene TRBJ2-3, with D perhaps TRBD1 or TRBD2 (5 bases each). Trimming took off 6 bases at V and 4 bases at J, with 14 bases between the two ends. The CDR3 is 14 residues long. CDR3 residues: CASRRGPPPDTQYF. In DNA, the CDR3 is TGTGCCAGCAGACGGGGCCCCCCCCCAGATACGCAGTATTTT.

In the case of this clonotype: Mismatch with germline at one junction end may stem from a read error. The chain couples TRBV12-3 or TRBV12-4 to TRBJ2-5; D call uncertain. CDR3 length: 12 residues. CDR3 sequence reads: CASSLLMAVKNF. The CDR3 DNA is TGTGCCAGCAGCCTTCTTATGGCAGTCAAGAACTTC.

This clonotype was recorded at least ten times. This chain connects TRBV6-2 or TRBV6-3 to TRBJ2-7, with 9 bases matching TRBD1. Germline CDR1 and CDR2: MNHEY and SVGEGT. V trimming: 6 bases; J trimming: 6 bases; junction bases outside the gene matches: 9. CDR3 length equals 14 residues. CDR3 loop: CASSPGQGGSEQYF. CDR3 bases: TGTGCCAGCAGCCCGGGACAGGGAGGTTCCGAGCAGTACTTC.

This clonotype was seen many times. V and J are TRBV2 and TRBJ1-2, with no clear D. This CDR3 comprises 14 residues. Germline CDR1 is SNHLY and CDR2 is FYNNEI. V lost 10 bases and J lost 2, with 17 bases in between. For the CDR3, the DNA is TGTGCCACCCAGGCAGACGGCTTAAACTATGGCTACACCTTC. Amino acids: CATQADGLNYGYTF.

This clonotype was counted many times. This chain links TRBV6-2 or TRBV6-3 with TRBJ2-5, with D tentatively TRBD2 (5 bases). V lost 0 bases to trimming and J lost 4 bases, with 18 bases between them. Looked up from germline, CDR1 is MNHEY and CDR2 is SVGEGT. There are 17 residues in the CDR3. CDR3 region: CASSYSGVGWVPETQYF. The CDR3 DNA reads TGTGCCAGCAGTTACTCCGGGGTCGGGTGGGTCCCAGAGACCCAGTACTTC.

This clonotype was recorded at least ten times. V usage is TRBV7-3 and J usage is TRBJ1-1; TRBD1 matches 8 bases. Trimming cost V 5 bases and J 3 bases; bases outside gene matches: 5. CDR1 and CDR2 (germline): SGHTA, FQGTGA. The CDR3 is made up of 14 amino acids. CDR3 protein: CASSPTGADTEAFF. DNA of the CDR3: TGTGCCAGCAGCCCGACAGGGGCTGACACTGAAGCTTTCTTT.

This clonotype was counted at least ten times. The rearrangement uses TRBV5-1 and TRBJ2-3; no firm D call. Germline CDR1 reads SGHRS; CDR2 reads YFSETQ. The CDR3 contains 13 residues. Trimming cost V 2 bases and J 1 base, with 5 bases left between them. The CDR3 DNA follows: TGCGCCAGCAGCTTTGAGGGCACAGATACGCAGTATTTT. This translates into CASSFEGTDTQYF.

This clonotype was observed many times. The chain combines TRBV7-2 with TRBJ1-1; a weak D match, TRBD1 (5 bases). The CDR3 is made up of 14 amino acids. Germline values: CDR1 SGHTA, CDR2 FQGNSA. The V and J ends lost 0 bases and 1 base respectively, with 6 bases between them. CDR3 DNA: TGTGCCAGCAGCTTAGCAGGGGCGAACACTGAAGCTTTCTTT. Protein: CASSLAGANTEAFF.

This clonotype was picked up many times. This chain links TRBV19 with TRBJ1-5; D is unclear. Trimming removed 9 bases from V and 0 bases from J, with 12 bases in between. The CDR3 is made up of 14 amino acids. Looked up from germline, CDR1 is LNHDA and CDR2 is SQIVND (reference sequence). The CDR3 reads CASTNHHSNQPQHF. The CDR3 DNA reads as TGTGCCAGCACAAACCACCATAGCAATCAGCCCCAGCATTTT.

This clonotype was recorded many times. This rearrangement joins TRBV7-2 to TRBJ2-3; D perhaps matches TRBD1 (6 bases). The V end lost 6 bases, the J end lost 6 bases, and 19 bases lay between the germline ends. CDR1 is SGHTA and CDR2 is FQGNSA in the germline V gene. CDR3 length: 15 amino acids. This chain's CDR3 is CASSYFTGTRDTQYF. The CDR3 DNA follows: TGTGCCAGCAGTTATTTCACAGGGACACGCGATACGCAGTATTTT.

In its sample, this clonotype was seen many times. The chain is built from TRBV27 and TRBJ2-3; D might be TRBD1 or TRBD2, each matching 5 bases. Germline CDR1 is MNHEY and CDR2 is SMNVEV (reference sequence). V was pared by 7 bases and J by 8 bases, with 13 bases between. This CDR3 spans 12 amino acids. The CDR3 nucleotides are TGTGCCAGCATCCAGGGACGCCCTACGCAGTATTTT. The encoded protein is CASIQGRPTQYF.

This clonotype was seen many times. This sequence joins TRBV7-2 and TRBJ2-5, with D possibly being TRBD1 or TRBD2 (6 bases each). V shed 6 bases and J shed 3 bases, with 20 bases lying between them. CDR1 and CDR2 (germline): SGHTA, FQGNSA. The CDR3 runs 16 residues. The CDR3 coding sequence is TGTGCCAGCAGTTTTGTAGGAGGGGGGCGGGAAGAGACCCAGTACTTC. It encodes CASSFVGGGREETQYF.